This T cell receptor (beta chain) came from a study of CD8+CD57+ T cells in acquired aplastic anemia. Profiles of TCR beta VDJ and CDR3 were generated from a genomic DNA template. TCRdb called the reads again in MiXCR, with one record for every CDR3 protein. Among about 470,000 distinct CDR3 sequences listed, under 40% were seen once. Whoever was chosen for sequencing had shown CD8+CD57+ cell expansion by flow cytometry. Diagnosis of severe acquired aplastic anemia applied to all patients. No therapy had been given to the patients at the time of blood sampling. The CDR3 extends over 14 amino acids. Germline CDR1 is MNHEY and CDR2 is SMNVEV (reference sequence). V lost 6 bases and J lost 6; bases outside the gene matches: 9.

The receptor was derived from a human donor with aplastic anemia. The J gene is TRBJ2-7, the V gene TRBV27, with 9 nucleotides matching TRBD1. The source material was sorted CD4+, CD8+, or CD8+CD57+ T cells (not recorded which) from PBMCs. Here the CDR3 reads CASRPGQGVGEQYF. The CDR3 nucleotides are TGTGCCAGCAGACCGGGACAGGGAGTCGGCGAGCAGTACTTC.